This passage covers 21 T cell receptor beta chains from one sample sequenced in a study of blood T cell repertoires in COVID-19 (dated by TCRdb to about 2020). Libraries were built with the immunoSEQ multiplex PCR assay. TCRdb re-hosts the immuneACCESS table, in-frame sequences only. Its copies lack some clones; in the studies checked, an unresolved V gene accounts for under half of them, and the cause for the rest is not known. In all, the sample holds just under 250,000 clones, and 80% to 90% of those were seen once. The ten largest clones add up to 4.1% of the sample. Material: PBMCs or T cells enriched from blood (not recorded which). Receptor source: a woman in her 30s who had recovered from COVID-19.

In this sample, this clone turned up once. The chain recombines TRBV27 with TRBJ2-5; 7 bases are a match to TRBD2. V gave up 3 bases and J gave up 1 base; unmatched junction bases: 2. The CDR3 spans 14 residues. Germline assignment: CDR1 MNHEY and CDR2 SMNVEV (reference sequence). The CDR3 region is CASSFRTSQETQYF. For the CDR3, the DNA is TGTGCCAGCAGTTTTAGGACTAGCCAAGAGACCCAGTACTTC.

J is TRBJ2-1 and V is TRBV5-6; 9 nucleotides match TRBD2. This CDR3 has 15 amino acids. The V and J ends lost 1 base and 10 bases, in that order; junction bases with no gene match: 9. Germline CDR1 and CDR2: SGHDT and YYEEEE. CDR3 region: CASSLRLADPQEQFF. CDR3 DNA: TGTGCCAGCAGCTTGCGACTAGCGGACCCCCAAGAGCAGTTCTTC.

This rearrangement joins TRBV28 to TRBJ1-1; possible D gene TRBD1, 5 bases. Trimming stripped 5 bases from V and 2 bases from J, with 12 bases between. The CDR3 is made up of 14 amino acids. Per germline, CDR1 MDHEN and CDR2 SYDVKM. The CDR3 DNA reads TGTGCCAGCAGTGCACCTAGGGGAAACACTGAAGCTTTCTTT. As protein: CASSAPRGNTEAFF.

The chain couples TRBV9 to TRBJ1-2; 9 bases fit TRBD1. Germline V CDR1 and CDR2: SGDLS, YYNGEE. Germline trimming cut 0 bases from V and 5 bases from J; bases unmatched to any gene: 8. The CDR3 consists of 16 residues. The CDR3 region has the DNA TGTGCCAGCAGCGTAGATCCGGGACAGGGAAGGTATGGCTACACCTTC. This codes for CASSVDPGQGRYGYTF.

The chain is built from TRBV18 and TRBJ1-2; weak D call: TRBD1 (6 bases). In germline, CDR1 is KGHSH, CDR2 LQKENI. CDR3 length: 16 amino acids. Trimming stripped 3 bases from V and 6 bases from J, with 20 bases between. The CDR3 sequence is CASSPEDSLYADGYTF. The DNA for the CDR3 is TGTGCCAGCTCACCCGAGGACAGTCTCTACGCAGATGGCTACACCTTC.

This clone appeared many times. V is TRBV19 and J is TRBJ2-7; 9 bases match TRBD1. Germline values: CDR1 LNHDA, CDR2 SQIVND (reference sequence). CDR3 size: 14 residues. The V and J ends lost 5 bases and 2 bases, in that order; junction bases with no gene match: 4. The CDR3 loop reads CASSHGTGPYEQYF. Written as DNA, the CDR3 is TGTGCCAGTAGTCACGGGACAGGGCCCTACGAGCAGTACTTC.

V gene TRBV10-2 combines with J gene TRBJ2-7; 9 positions agree with TRBD1. Per germline, CDR1 WSHSY and CDR2 SAAADI. After removal of 6 bases from V and 6 bases from J, the junction contained 15 bases not matched to a gene. This CDR3 has 16 amino acids. The CDR3, as DNA: TGCGCCAGCAGCTTTACCGGGACAGGGAAATCAGGCGAGCAGTACTTC. Amino acids: CASSFTGTGKSGEQYF.

This clone was detected a few times. V usage is TRBV2 and J usage is TRBJ1-5; maybe TRBD1 (6 bases). V lost 2 bases, J lost 4 bases, and 12 bases lay in between. This CDR3 region has 15 residues. Germline CDR1 SNHLY, CDR2 FYNNEI. This CDR3 is CASSEWGQGNQPQHF. For the CDR3, the DNA is TGTGCCAGCAGTGAATGGGGGCAGGGAAATCAGCCCCAGCATTTT.

The chain recombines TRBV2 with TRBJ1-1, with 8 nucleotides matching TRBD1. This CDR3 is 11 amino acids long. Trimming took 6 bases from V and 8 from J; bases not matched to a gene: 2. CDR1 and CDR2 (germline): SNHLY, FYNNEI. CDR3 DNA: TGTGCCAGCAGCCGGGACAGGGAAGCTTTCTTT. It yields the protein CASSRDREAFF.

This clone has only one observation. The V call is TRBV4-3, the J call TRBJ2-3; 7 bases are a match to TRBD2. Unmatched junction bases numbered 8, after V lost 7 bases and J lost 1 base. CDR3 length: 15 amino acids. From germline, CDR1 is LGHNA and CDR2 YSLEER. For the CDR3, the DNA is TGCGCCAGCACTTTAGGGCTAGCGGGCACAGATACGCAGTATTTT. Residues: CASTLGLAGTDTQYF.

The chain employs TRBV9 and TRBJ2-7, with TRBD2 matching 7 bases. Trimming took 2 bases from V and 2 from J; bases not matched to a gene: 7. This CDR3 region has 15 residues. CDR1 and CDR2 from the germline V gene are SGDLS and YYNGEE. The CDR3 nucleotides read TGTGCCAGCAGCGTTACTAGCGCCCGAACCTACGAGCAGTACTTC. It translates to CASSVTSARTYEQYF.

The rearrangement links TRBV6-5 to TRBJ1-1; 7 nucleotides match TRBD1. Per the germline V gene, CDR1 is MNHEY and CDR2 is SVGAGI. The CDR3 covers 14 residues. V lost 3 bases, J lost 5 bases, and 6 bases stayed unmatched. This CDR3 reads CASSYQQGGTEAFF. CDR3 nucleotides: TGTGCCAGCAGTTATCAGCAGGGGGGAACTGAAGCTTTCTTT.

This clone was seen just once. The V and J genes are TRBV5-1 and TRBJ2-1, with TRBD1 matching 12 bases. Losses at the gene ends were 3 bases for V and 9 bases for J; bases not matched to a gene: 7. The CDR3 runs to 15 residues. The germline V gene has CDR1 SGHRS and CDR2 YFSETQ. The DNA for the CDR3 is TGCGCCAGCAGCTGGGGACAGGGGGCCGGGAGTGAGCAGTTCTTC. Translating it yields CASSWGQGAGSEQFF.

J is TRBJ2-2 and V is TRBV9; 7 nucleotides match TRBD1. The CDR3 length is 15 residues. J lost 4 bases, V lost 3 bases, and 6 bases had no gene match. The V gene's germline CDR1 is SGDLS and CDR2 YYNGEE. Here the CDR3 reads CASSAGDSFTGELFF. In DNA form, the CDR3 reads TGTGCCAGCAGCGCAGGGGACAGTTTCACCGGGGAGCTGTTTTTT.

V and J are TRBV19 and TRBJ2-1; 8 bases line up with TRBD2. The CDR3 runs to 16 residues. Germline-derived CDR1 and CDR2 are LNHDA and SQIVND (reference sequence). The junction had 11 bases not matched to a gene; V was cut back by 3 bases and J by 7 bases. The CDR3 bases are TGTGCCAGTAGTATGTCCTTGAGGAGCGGGAGAAATGAGCAGTTCTTC. Amino acids: CASSMSLRSGRNEQFF.

This clone was seen only once. The chain joins TRBV3-1 (or the pseudogene TRBV3-2) to TRBJ2-1; 7 nucleotides line up with TRBD2. From germline, CDR1 is LGHDT and CDR2 YNNKEL (reference sequence). This CDR3 region has 15 residues. V lost 2 bases to trimming and J lost 3 bases; unmatched junction nucleotides: 4. This CDR3 is CASSQSRDYYNEQFF. The CDR3 bases are TGTGCCAGCAGCCAATCCCGGGACTACTACAATGAGCAGTTCTTC.

The chain joins TRBV2 to TRBJ1-2; TRBD1 aligns across 7 bases. Germline V gives CDR1 SNHLY, CDR2 FYNNEI. There are 15 residues in the CDR3. Trimming at V came to 1 base and at J to 4 bases, leaving 6 bases not matched to a gene. The DNA of the CDR3 is TGTGCCAGCAGTGAAGACAGGGGAGCGGGCTATGGCTACACCTTC. Translation: CASSEDRGAGYGYTF. Based on the CDR3 plus reference TRBV2 and TRBJ1-2, the full variable domain is EPEVTQTPSHQVTQMGQEVILRCVPISNHLYFYWYRQILGQKVEFLVSFYNNEISEKSEIFDDQFSVERPDGSNFTLKIRSTKLEDSAMYFCASSEDRGAGYGYTFGSGTRLTVV.

The rearrangement links TRBV9 to TRBJ2-3, with D uncertain. The ends were cut back, 0 bases at V and 0 bases at J, with 5 bases in the middle. Looked up from germline, CDR1 is SGDLS and CDR2 is YYNGEE. The CDR3 covers 14 residues. The CDR3 DNA reads TGTGCCAGCAGCGTAGGGCGGAGCACAGATACGCAGTATTTT. Translated: CASSVGRSTDTQYF.

The rearrangement links TRBV3-1 (or the pseudogene TRBV3-2) to TRBJ1-4; tentatively, D is TRBD1 (6 bases). Germline V gene sequence: CDR1 LGHDT, CDR2 YNNKEL (reference sequence). V shed 1 base and J shed 4 bases, with 13 bases lying between them. This CDR3 contains 16 residues. The CDR3 here is CASSQVYRTVNEKLFF. CDR3 DNA: TGTGCCAGCAGCCAAGTCTATAGGACAGTTAATGAAAAACTGTTTTTT.

This chain links TRBV7-9 with TRBJ1-1; a weak D match, TRBD1 (5 bases). CDR1 is SEHNR, CDR2 FQNEAQ, per germline (reference sequence). V was trimmed by 3 bases and J by 4 bases, leaving 9 bases between them. The CDR3 length is 13 residues. The CDR3 DNA reads TGTGCCAGCAGCTTCGACAGTAGCACTGAAGCTTTCTTT. Protein: CASSFDSSTEAFF.

The chain couples TRBV5-1 to TRBJ1-1; 7 bases fit TRBD1. CDR1 and CDR2 (germline): SGHRS, YFSETQ. The CDR3 is made up of 14 amino acids. Trimming at V came to 0 bases and at J to 2 bases, leaving 1 base not matched to a gene. CDR3 in amino acids: CASSLEGANTEAFF. The CDR3 DNA reads TGCGCCAGCAGCTTGGAGGGGGCTAACACTGAAGCTTTCTTT.